What follows is one T cell receptor beta chain and its context. This sample is part of a study of blood T cell repertoires in COVID-19. TCRdb's table, derived via immunoSEQ multiplex PCR, lists solely in-frame clones and lacks some. Of about 160,000 clones listed, about 90% are singletons. This CDR3 contains 18 residues. V shed 0 bases, J shed 4 bases, and the junction held 12 bases outside the gene matches. Germline V gene sequence: CDR1 MGHRA, CDR2 YSYEKL. This clonotype originated in a woman aged 45-60 years who had recovered from COVID-19. Sequencing was carried out using PBMCs or T cells enriched from blood (not recorded which). The chain uses TRBV4-1 and TRBJ2-3, with 8 nucleotides matching TRBD2. Here the CDR3 DNA reads TGCGCCAGCAGCCAAGATCGAGCGGCGGGAGGATATTCAGATACGCAGTATTTT. Protein product: CASSQDRAAGGYSDTQYF.